Below, 18 T cell receptor beta chains from the same sample are listed, as sequenced in a study of CD8+ T cells in alopecia areata. Sequencing templates came from extracted RNA that was reverse transcribed into cDNA. Clones were read by immunoSEQ multiplex PCR, and TCRdb kept only the in-frame ones, dropping some. The table lists 15,000 to 20,000 clones, around 60% of them singletons. Sample treatment: oral pan-JAK inhibitor, 5-10 mg twice daily. Researchers gathered lesional scalp punch biopsies and peripheral blood from patients with alopecia areata. This specimen was skin, taken at week 4, from a patient treated with tofacitinib. All receptors derive from a human donor with alopecia areata.

This clone has only a few counts. This chain links TRBV7-2 with TRBJ2-5; the D gene is possibly TRBD2 (6 bases). The CDR3 runs to 14 residues. Between the trimmed V and J ends, which lost 5 bases and 1 base, there was a span of 11 bases. Germline V gene data show CDR1 as SGHTA and CDR2 as FQGNSA. The DNA for the CDR3 is TGTGCCAGCAGCCATCCGGGAGTCCAAGAGACCCAGTACTTC. Translation gives CASSHPGVQETQYF.

The gene calls are TRBV18 and TRBJ2-7; D uncertain. The CDR3 has 16 residues. Germline V gives CDR1 KGHSH, CDR2 LQKENI. Between the trimmed V and J ends, which lost 1 base and 0 bases, there was a span of 13 bases. The CDR3 region is CASSPRRDRSSYEQYF. As DNA, the CDR3 is TGTGCCAGCTCACCACGGAGAGACCGGAGCTCCTACGAGCAGTACTTC.

The genes are TRBV5-1 and TRBJ2-1, with 9 positions matching TRBD1. V lost 0 bases and J lost 9; bases outside the gene matches: 13. Germline lookup yields CDR1 SGHRS and CDR2 YFSETQ. This CDR3 comprises 17 residues. The CDR3 loop reads CASSLGEKGQGDSEQFF. Here the CDR3 DNA reads TGCGCCAGCAGCTTGGGGGAGAAGGGACAGGGAGATTCTGAGCAGTTCTTC.

The chain employs TRBV5-1 and TRBJ2-2, with 12 bases fitting TRBD2. CDR1 and CDR2 (germline): SGHRS, YFSETQ. The CDR3 spans 17 residues. J lost 0 bases, V lost 4 bases, and 4 bases had no gene match. The chain's CDR3 is CASSIGLAGSNTGELFF. The CDR3 nucleotides are TGCGCCAGCAGCATAGGACTAGCGGGGTCGAACACCGGGGAGCTGTTTTTT.

This chain uses TRBV29-1 with TRBJ2-7; D uncertain. Germline V lookup: CDR1 SQVTM, CDR2 ANQGSEA. Trimming took off 5 bases at V and 1 base at J, with 9 bases between the two ends. The CDR3 length is 12 residues. CDR3: CSVLDGSYEQYF. For the CDR3, the DNA is TGCAGCGTTCTGGACGGATCCTACGAGCAGTACTTC.

The chain combines TRBV28 with TRBJ1-2; tentatively, D is TRBD1 (5 bases). This CDR3 is 14 amino acids long. Between the trimmed V and J ends, which lost 4 bases and 8 bases, there was a span of 17 bases. Germline CDR1 and CDR2: MDHEN and SYDVKM. CDR3: CASSYTGGGGGYTF. Written as DNA, the CDR3 is TGTGCCAGCAGTTATACAGGTGGCGGCGGAGGCTACACCTTC.

The gene calls are TRBV7-9 and TRBJ2-5; 8 bases match TRBD2. Unmatched junction bases numbered 11, after V lost 0 bases and J lost 2 bases. The CDR3 has 18 residues. Germline values: CDR1 SEHNR, CDR2 FQNEAQ (reference sequence). The CDR3 DNA sequence: TGTGCCAGCAGCTTAGCGCGAACGGCAGCGGGGGTACAAGAGACCCAGTACTTC. It yields the protein CASSLARTAAGVQETQYF.

The chain links TRBV4-3 to TRBJ2-3; D is uncertain. Germline V gene sequence: CDR1 LGHNA, CDR2 YSLEER. The germline V and J ends were trimmed by 1 base and 0 bases, with 14 bases remaining between them. This CDR3 has 17 residues. This CDR3 reads CASSQAPNALSTDTQYF. The CDR3 coding sequence is TGCGCCAGCAGCCAAGCCCCAAATGCCCTAAGCACAGATACGCAGTATTTT.

The rearrangement uses TRBV27 and TRBJ1-3, with a weak D call TRBD1 (6 bases). Per the germline V gene, CDR1 is MNHEY and CDR2 is SMNVEV (reference sequence). This CDR3 region has 16 residues. Trimming removed 10 bases from V and 0 bases from J, with 19 bases in between. For the CDR3, the DNA is TGTGCCACCTATTGGGGGACACTCCGCTCTGGAAACACCATATATTTT. Its protein is CATYWGTLRSGNTIYF.

This clone was counted between two and nine times. The chain is built from TRBV4-1 and TRBJ1-1, with D unresolved. V was cut by 1 base and J by 1 base, with 7 bases left in between. The germline V gene encodes CDR1 MGHRA and CDR2 YSYEKL. This CDR3 has 14 amino acids. CDR3 DNA sequence: TGCGCCAGCAGCCAAGCTGAGAAGAACACTGAAGCTTTCTTT. This codes for CASSQAEKNTEAFF.

The chain combines TRBV19 with TRBJ2-1; the match to TRBD2 covers 11 bases. This CDR3 comprises 16 residues. Germline lookup yields CDR1 LNHDA and CDR2 SQIVND (reference sequence). J was trimmed by 10 bases and V by 4 bases; bases with no gene match: 12. The CDR3, as DNA: TGTGCCAGTAGTACGGCGGGTAGCGGGGGGGCAAAAGAGCAGTTCTTC. This encodes CASSTAGSGGAKEQFF.

The rearrangement links TRBV5-1 to TRBJ2-3, with D hard to call. CDR1 SGHRS and CDR2 YFSETQ come from the germline V gene. The CDR3 consists of 15 residues. V was pared by 0 bases and J by 0 bases, with 8 bases between. The CDR3 sequence is CASSLGIVSTDTQYF. The CDR3 DNA reads as TGCGCCAGCAGCTTGGGTATAGTTAGCACAGATACGCAGTATTTT. Full variable domain (remainder filled in from reference TRBV5-1 and TRBJ2-3): KAGVTQTPRYLIKTRGQQVTLSCSPISGHRSVSWYQQTPGQGLQFLFEYFSETQRNKGNFPGRFSGRQFSNSRSEMNVSTLELGDSALYLCASSLGIVSTDTQYFGPGTRLTVL.

This clone was found a few times. This sequence joins TRBV7-9 and TRBJ2-2; D perhaps matches TRBD1 (6 bases). Trimming cost V 5 bases and J 6 bases, with 19 bases left between them. Germline V gives CDR1 SEHNR, CDR2 FQNEAQ (reference sequence). The CDR3 has 16 residues. CDR3: CASSPGQLMGSGELFF. The CDR3 bases are TGTGCCAGCAGCCCAGGACAGCTTATGGGGTCCGGGGAGCTGTTTTTT.

The chain is built from TRBV7-6 and TRBJ2-1; D might be TRBD1 or TRBD2, each matching 5 bases. The CDR3 has 14 residues. The V gene's germline CDR1 is SGHVS and CDR2 FNYEAQ. Trimming took off 5 bases at V and 3 bases at J, with 11 bases between the two ends. CDR3 in DNA: TGTGCCAGCAGCCCTGGGACCGACTACAATGAGCAGTTCTTC. It translates to CASSPGTDYNEQFF.

The V call is TRBV7-8, the J call TRBJ1-6; no clear D. The germline V gene encodes CDR1 SGHVS and CDR2 FQNEAQ. The CDR3 is 16 amino acids. The ends were cut back, 6 bases at V and 0 bases at J, with 12 bases in the middle. The CDR3 sequence is CASRATRSSYNSPLHF. For the CDR3, the DNA is TGTGCCAGCAGGGCAACACGGAGCTCCTATAATTCACCCCTCCACTTT.

This chain links TRBV2 with TRBJ2-1, with unresolved D. The CDR3 runs to 13 residues. Germline V gene sequence: CDR1 SNHLY, CDR2 FYNNEI. Trimming stripped 4 bases from V and 8 bases from J, with 12 bases between. CDR3 amino acids: CASSASQVDEQFF. The CDR3 coding sequence is TGTGCCAGCAGTGCGAGCCAGGTGGATGAGCAGTTCTTC.

The gene calls are TRBV7-9 and TRBJ1-5; a weak D match, TRBD1 (6 bases). V was cut by 2 bases and J by 7 bases, with 12 bases left in between. Germline V gene data show CDR1 as SEHNR and CDR2 as FQNEAQ (reference sequence). The CDR3 extends over 14 amino acids. The CDR3 reads CASSLQGTGQPQHF. The CDR3 DNA reads TGTGCCAGCAGCTTACAGGGGACGGGACAGCCCCAGCATTTT.

This rearrangement joins TRBV2 to TRBJ2-7, with D unclear. The germline gives CDR1 SNHLY, CDR2 FYNNEI. V dropped 8 bases and J dropped 2 bases, with 7 bases sitting between them. This CDR3 contains 11 residues. The DNA for the CDR3 is TGTGCCAGCGCCATCGCCTACGAGCAGTACTTC. Translated, it gives CASAIAYEQYF.